Presented here are 25 T cell receptor beta chains from one specimen sequenced in a study of vaccination effects on CD4 cells after COVID-19 (dated by TCRdb to 2021 to 2024). In the ViraFEST assay, PBMC were stimulated with viral peptide pools, and antigen-specific CD4+ T cell clonotypes were then identified by expansion using TCR sequencing. After about 9 days of culture, CD4+ T cells were isolated with the EasySep CD4+ T cell isolation kit. Two doses of either the BNT162b2 or the mRNA-1273 mRNA SARS-CoV-2 vaccine were administered to participants. The antigens these receptors bind are not known. The library came from the immunoSEQ multiplex PCR assay. TCRdb took this table from immuneACCESS and kept in-frame rearrangements with V and J called. Such tables lack part of the clones; where checked against another copy, unresolved V genes explain under half of the gap, and the rest is unexplained. Counted in this sample were about 69,000 clones; roughly 80% of them appeared once. The leading ten clones occupy more than 0.9% of the sample.

Material: CD4+ T cells from PBMCs cultured with HCoV-OC43 spike peptides, obtained after COVID-19 vaccination. In the paper's terms, the cell subset or site label means: HCoV-OC43 spike overlapping peptide pool stimulation. The receptors shown here come from a human donor who received a COVID-19 vaccine.

This clone appeared a single time. This rearrangement joins TRBV5-1 to TRBJ1-6; the D is unclear. The CDR3 spans 13 residues. The V and J ends lost 4 bases and 4 bases respectively, with 6 bases between them. The germline V gene encodes CDR1 SGHRS and CDR2 YFSETQ. CDR3 region: CASSSQYNSPLHF. The CDR3 DNA reads TGCGCCAGCAGCAGTCAATATAATTCACCCCTCCACTTT.

The chain links TRBV28 to TRBJ1-6; 9 bases are shared with TRBD1. Germline CDR1 and CDR2: MDHEN and SYDVKM. This CDR3 has 15 residues. V shed 3 bases and J 7 bases; nucleotides not matched to a gene: 4. The CDR3 DNA reads TGTGCCAGCAGTTTCCGCGACAGGGGGAATTCACCCCTCCACTTT. Translating gives CASSFRDRGNSPLHF.

The CDR3 protein is CASSSRQGIAFF. CDR3 bases: TGTGCCAGCAGTTCGAGACAGGGGATAGCTTTCTTT. The chain carries TRBV7-9 and TRBJ1-1; 8 nucleotides line up with TRBD1. The CDR3 length is 12 residues. The ends lost 6 bases at V and 10 bases at J; junction bases unmatched: 7. Germline V gene sequence: CDR1 SEHNR, CDR2 FQNEAQ (reference sequence).

The sample holds one count of this clone. J is TRBJ2-5 and V is TRBV2; D is uncertain. This CDR3 region has 14 residues. Germline values: CDR1 SNHLY, CDR2 FYNNEI. Trimming removed 2 bases at V and 4 bases at J, with 11 bases between. The CDR3 DNA follows: TGTGCCAGCAGTGAACACCGTCGACTAGAGACCCAGTACTTC. It yields the protein CASSEHRRLETQYF.

This clone was found a few times. V usage is TRBV5-4 and J usage is TRBJ2-1; D not resolved. Trimming cost V 4 bases and J 4 bases, with 18 bases left between them. This CDR3 is 16 amino acids long. The V gene's germline CDR1 is SGHNT and CDR2 YYREEE (reference sequence). The CDR3 reads CASSPGHGGPYNEQFF. The CDR3 nucleotides are TGTGCCAGCAGCCCGGGCCATGGCGGACCTTACAATGAGCAGTTCTTC. The whole variable domain, filled in from reference TRBV5-4 and TRBJ2-1, reads ETGVTQSPTHLIKTRGQQVTLRCSSQSGHNTVSWYQQALGQGPQFIFQYYREEENGRGNFPPRFSGLQFPNYSSELNVNALELDDSALYLCASSPGHGGPYNEQFFGPGTRLTVL.

This clone was seen a few times. The genes are TRBV28 and TRBJ1-2, with D perhaps matching TRBD1 (5 bases). Germline CDR1 and CDR2: MDHEN and SYDVKM. The CDR3 runs 14 residues. Trimming shortened V by 2 bases and J by 3 bases, and 10 bases separated the two germline ends. CDR3 sequence: CASSLAGIDYGYTF. The CDR3 coding sequence is TGTGCCAGCAGTTTAGCAGGGATTGACTATGGCTACACCTTC.

This chain joins TRBV28 and TRBJ2-1; 8 bases fit TRBD2. Unmatched junction bases numbered 5, after V lost 6 bases and J lost 1 base. The CDR3 has 15 amino acids. Germline CDR1 is MDHEN and CDR2 is SYDVKM. CDR3 in amino acids: CASSSSGASYNEQFF. For the CDR3, the DNA is TGTGCCAGCAGCAGTAGCGGGGCGTCCTACAATGAGCAGTTCTTC.

This sequence joins TRBV5-1 and TRBJ2-5; TRBD2 agrees at 7 bases. V lost 1 base to trimming and J lost 0 bases; unmatched junction nucleotides: 9. CDR1 SGHRS and CDR2 YFSETQ come from the germline V gene. This CDR3 comprises 17 residues. CDR3 in DNA: TGCGCCAGCAGCTTGTTGGGAGGGATGAGCGACCAAGAGACCCAGTACTTC. Residues: CASSLLGGMSDQETQYF.

The rearrangement uses TRBV28 and TRBJ1-2; D gene uncertain. The CDR3 covers 11 residues. The ends were cut back, 6 bases at V and 6 bases at J, with 8 bases in the middle. CDR1 is MDHEN, CDR2 SYDVKM, per germline. The CDR3 is CASRSGHGYTF. CDR3 DNA sequence: TGTGCCAGCAGATCTGGACATGGCTACACCTTC.

This clone was seen a handful of times. This chain's CDR3 is CASSQASLAGGFTGELFF. CDR3 DNA: TGTGCCAGCAGCCAAGCTTCTCTAGCGGGGGGATTCACCGGGGAGCTGTTTTTT. The rearrangement links TRBV3-1 (or the pseudogene TRBV3-2) to TRBJ2-2, with 11 nucleotides matching TRBD2. CDR1 and CDR2 from the germline V gene are LGHDT and YNNKEL (reference sequence). The CDR3 loop spans 18 amino acids. The trim removed 1 base at V and 4 bases at J, leaving 8 bases unmatched.

Regarding this clone: A read error may account for a junction end that differs from germline. The chain has TRBV5-1 and TRBJ2-6, with D hard to call. There are 16 residues in the CDR3. Germline V gene data show CDR1 as SGHRS and CDR2 as YFSETQ. In nucleotides, the CDR3 is TGCGCCAGCAGCTTTCAGGCTTTCTCTGGTGCCAACGTCCTGACTTTC. It translates to CASSFQAFSGANVLTF.

The chain combines TRBV2 with TRBJ1-3; D gene unclear. The V gene lost 10 bases and the J gene lost 0 bases, with 10 bases spanning the gap. CDR1 SNHLY and CDR2 FYNNEI come from the germline V gene. This CDR3 is 13 amino acids long. CDR3 in amino acids: CATQLVSGNTIYF. As DNA, the CDR3 is TGTGCCACTCAGTTGGTCTCTGGAAACACCATATATTTT.

The V call is TRBV27, the J call TRBJ2-3; perhaps TRBD1 as D (5 bases). Germline assignment: CDR1 MNHEY and CDR2 SMNVEV (reference sequence). V was trimmed by 5 bases and J by 0 bases, leaving 21 bases between them. The CDR3 covers 18 residues. As DNA, the CDR3 is TGTGCCAGCAGTCCCTTTAAATCATCGGCAGGGAGCACAGATACGCAGTATTTT. It translates to CASSPFKSSAGSTDTQYF.

The gene calls are TRBV2 and TRBJ2-5; TRBD2 aligns across 8 bases. This CDR3 comprises 13 residues. The ends lost 6 bases at V and 5 bases at J; junction bases unmatched: 5. The V gene's germline CDR1 is SNHLY and CDR2 FYNNEI. CDR3 loop: CASRATGGETQYF. The CDR3 bases are TGTGCCAGCAGGGCCACGGGGGGGGAGACCCAGTACTTC.

This chain joins TRBV15 and TRBJ1-6; D remains ambiguous. The germline CDR1 and CDR2 sequences are LNHNV and YYDKDF (reference sequence). The length of the CDR3 is 13 residues. V dropped 2 bases and J dropped 7 bases, with 6 bases sitting between them. Written as DNA, the CDR3 is TGTGCCACCAGCAGATATCAAAATTCACCCCTCCACTTT. Residues: CATSRYQNSPLHF.

The chain links TRBV10-1 to TRBJ2-1, with 7 bases that match TRBD1. J gave up 1 base and V 5 bases, and 5 bases lay outside the gene matches. Germline V gives CDR1 WNHNN, CDR2 SYGVQD (reference sequence). This CDR3 is 15 amino acids long. The CDR3, as DNA: TGCGCCAGCAGTAGGGACAGCTCATCCTACAATGAGCAGTTCTTC. The encoded protein is CASSRDSSSYNEQFF.

The chain couples TRBV3-1 (or the pseudogene TRBV3-2) to TRBJ1-3; D is unclear. V was trimmed by 2 bases and J by 1 base, leaving 9 bases between them. Germline lookup yields CDR1 LGHDT and CDR2 YNNKEL (reference sequence). The CDR3 has 15 amino acids. CDR3 nucleotides: TGTGCCAGCAGCCAATCGTACGGTTCTGGAAACACCATATATTTT. Protein: CASSQSYGSGNTIYF.

This chain joins TRBV10-2 and TRBJ1-2; 10 bases align to TRBD1. There are 13 residues in the CDR3. Germline CDR1 reads WSHSY; CDR2 reads SAAADI. J lost 7 bases, V lost 6 bases, and 5 bases had no gene match. The CDR3 protein is CASRPGQGFGYTF. DNA for the CDR3: TGCGCCAGCAGGCCGGGACAGGGGTTTGGCTACACCTTC.

V and J are TRBV19 and TRBJ2-2, with no clear D. The V and J ends lost 3 bases and 3 bases respectively, with 5 bases between them. The CDR3 runs 13 residues. Germline V gene sequence: CDR1 LNHDA, CDR2 SQIVND (reference sequence). The CDR3 bases are TGTGCCAGTAGTATTAGATACACCGGGGAGCTGTTTTTT. It yields the protein CASSIRYTGELFF.

This clone was observed a few times. This chain links TRBV5-1 with TRBJ2-1, with 7 bases lining up with TRBD2. CDR1 and CDR2 (germline): SGHRS, YFSETQ. The CDR3 loop spans 14 amino acids. V shed 7 bases, J shed 7 bases, and the junction held 11 bases outside the gene matches. The CDR3 sequence: CASAYTGTKNEQFF. The CDR3 DNA is TGCGCCAGCGCGTATACCGGGACTAAAAATGAGCAGTTCTTC.

This clone was found once. This chain connects TRBV2 to TRBJ1-5; 12 bases align to TRBD1. This CDR3 contains 15 residues. Germline V gene sequence: CDR1 SNHLY, CDR2 FYNNEI. Trimming removed 7 bases from V and 6 bases from J; junction bases left unmatched: 7. The CDR3: CASTGTGGGRQPQHF. The CDR3 DNA follows: TGTGCCAGCACCGGGACAGGGGGCGGTCGTCAGCCCCAGCATTTT.

The chain has TRBV19 and TRBJ1-2; TRBD1 matches at 7 bases. J lost 2 bases, V lost 4 bases, and 1 base had no gene match. CDR1 is LNHDA and CDR2 is SQIVND in the germline V gene (reference sequence). There are 13 residues in the CDR3. The CDR3 region has the DNA TGTGCCAGTAGTAGGGGACAGAACTATGGCTACACCTTC. Translating it yields CASSRGQNYGYTF.

The CDR3 bases are TGTGCCAGCAGCCAAAACCCAATTCGGCGTGGAGCAGATACGCAGTATTTT. Amino acids: CASSQNPIRRGADTQYF. The gene calls are TRBV3-1 (or the pseudogene TRBV3-2) and TRBJ2-3; no clear D gene. CDR1 is LGHDT and CDR2 is YNNKEL in the germline V gene (reference sequence). Trimming took off 2 bases at V and 4 bases at J, with 19 bases between the two ends. CDR3 size: 17 residues.

This clone was observed once. This chain joins TRBV6-5 and TRBJ2-1; TRBD2 agrees at 9 bases. In germline, CDR1 is MNHEY, CDR2 SVGAGI. After removal of 0 bases from V and 14 bases from J, the junction contained 8 bases not matched to a gene. The length of the CDR3 is 14 residues. CDR3 bases: TGTGCCAGCAGTTACTCGTCGTCCGGCGGGGGGGAGTTCTTC. This codes for CASSYSSSGGGEFF.

This clone was found a few times. The chain combines TRBV2 with TRBJ1-5; D remains unclear. The V end lost 7 bases, the J end lost 5 bases, and 12 bases lay between the germline ends. The CDR3 loop spans 13 amino acids. Germline assignment: CDR1 SNHLY and CDR2 FYNNEI. The CDR3 region is CASTRSVYQPQHF. CDR3 bases: TGTGCCAGCACCCGATCCGTTTATCAGCCCCAGCATTTT.